This entry describes one T cell receptor beta chain. Germline V gene sequence: CDR1 SNHLY, CDR2 FYNNEI. The germline V and J ends were trimmed by 0 bases and 7 bases, with 15 bases remaining between them. This CDR3 has 15 amino acids. Methods used by the authors: Amplifying reference gene primers gave estimates of nucleated cell counts. Libraries were prepared by immunoSEQ multiplex PCR; TCRdb keeps only in-frame clonotypes and omits some of them. Clone size and the V and J calls come from that table; the DNA yielded D and trimming. There are about 68,000 clones in the sample; more than 80% occur only once, and roughly 8% lies in the top ten. This entry is derived from a study of blood T cell repertoires in COVID-19. As for the study in general: Samples representing acute and convalescent COVID-19 were sourced from the United States, Italy and Spain.

Sequencing was performed on peripheral blood. This chain uses TRBV2 with TRBJ2-5; D may be TRBD1 (6 bases). The receptor was isolated from a man aged 25 to 40 with acute or convalescent COVID-19. The CDR3 region is CASSEAQGQSPTQYF. Written as DNA, the CDR3 is TGTGCCAGCAGTGAAGCACAGGGACAATCTCCGACCCAGTACTTC.